This T cell receptor beta chain is from a study of shared clonotypes between healthy human individuals. Germline V gene lookup returns CDR1 SGHRS and CDR2 YFSETQ. V was cut by 10 bases and J by 0 bases, with 10 bases left in between. This CDR3 comprises 12 residues. Replicate PCRs run on unsorted PBMC used 300 ng DNA, which was tens of thousands of T cell genomes. As originally analysed: There were no quality scores in the junction-only immunoSEQ sequences, so filtering differed. Clones were read by immunoSEQ multiplex PCR, and TCRdb kept only the in-frame ones, dropping some. That table gives V, J and clone size, and the DNA gave D and trimming. In the table there are around 530,000 clones, roughly 79% of which are singletons.

The chain couples TRBV5-1 to TRBJ1-2; a possible D gene is TRBD1 (5 bases). The receptor's source is a woman aged 40-49 years in good health. Some clones in this sample may be carry-over from other donors' samples. The material sequenced was PBMCs. The CDR3 bases are TGCGCCGCCGACAGCCCTAACTATGGCTACACCTTC. As protein: CAADSPNYGYTF.